This T cell receptor (beta chain) was sequenced for a study of blood T cell repertoires in COVID-19 (dated by TCRdb to the early 2020s). Study-wide context: Samples covering the acute and convalescent phases of COVID-19 were provided by collaborators in the United States, Italy and Spain. The prospective study material was composed of cDNA or gDNA derived from T cells, B-cell-depleted T cells, or PBMCs. Subjects who had been exposed to COVID-19, were actively infected with it, or had recovered from it provided the deeply sampled blood TCRbeta repertoires that made up the dataset. The repertoires were released in a freely available public database intended as a resource for research on the immune response to SARS-CoV-2. Samples came from the ongoing ImmuneRACE study (first 160 participants) plus 1,254 subjects from 6 global collaborators. A de-identified subject ID, COVID-19 status, age in years and sex were almost always included in the sample metadata. Where available, HLA class I and class II types were taken from metadata supplied by the sample provider and were not determined by assay-based typing. Paper-wide results and their limitations: Clinical and demographic metadata were provided uncurated, with the amount varying by source and participant.

Collaborating institutions collected whole blood in K2EDTA tubes following their own protocols. For TCRbeta analysis, collaborator samples were shipped as frozen whole blood, as isolated PBMCs, or as DNA extracted from either sample type. The CDR3, from cysteine to phenylalanine, totals 13 residues. Just the 39-base CDR3 DNA is kept, in frame starting at base 1. V sheds 4 bases and J sheds 1 base, leaving 5 bases between their ends. Looking up the germline V gene yields CDR1 SGDLS and CDR2 YYNGEE. This clone showed up just a few times. Its antigen specificity is not known. No base-level quality is on record; no much larger clone is a single base apart. TCRbeta CDR3 regions were amplified from genomic DNA by means of the immunoSEQ Assay, a bias-controlled multiplex PCR. Processing in the source paper ran as follows. The number of nucleated cells in each sample was estimated by amplification of reference gene primers within the assay. Sequence reads were collapsed and filtered to measure the absolute abundance of every unique TCRbeta CDR3 rearrangement. For each sample, productive Simpson clonality was calculated by taking the square root of Simpson's diversity index across productive rearrangements. TCRdb provides this immuneACCESS table in a form limited to in-frame rearrangements. Some clones are lacking; in checked studies, under half of them reflect an unresolved V gene, and why the rest are absent is not known. V, J and clone size derive from that table, while D and trimming were established from the DNA sequence. This sample lists under 95,000 clones; roughly 83% were detected once. Of the sample, 31% is held by the ten largest clones.

The chain joins TRBV9 to TRBJ2-2, with an unclear D gene assignment. Sequenced: peripheral blood. The sequence came from a woman aged 80 or over with active or convalescent COVID-19. The DNA sequence is TGTGCCAGCAGCCCAGGGAACACCGGGGAGCTGTTTTTT. The encoded protein is CASSPGNTGELFF.